The 24 T cell receptor beta chains listed next were all sequenced from one sample in a study of CD8+ T cells in alopecia areata. The treatment: oral pan-JAK inhibitor, 5-10 mg twice daily. As the sequencing template, cDNA was produced by extracting RNA and reverse transcribing it. The table came from immunoSEQ multiplex PCR; TCRdb's copy has only in-frame clones and leaves some out. The sample holds over 70,000 clones, approximately 70% seen once. The input for sequencing was CD8+ T cells sorted from blood, taken at week 24, from a patient treated with tofacitinib. The source is a human donor with alopecia areata.

This clone was counted only a few times. J is TRBJ2-5 and V is TRBV5-4; weak D call: TRBD1 (7 bases). Trimming took 4 bases from V and 4 from J, leaving 17 bases between them. The CDR3 extends over 15 amino acids. The V gene's germline CDR1 is SGHNT and CDR2 YYREEE (reference sequence). This chain's CDR3 is CASSPGGRGTETQYF. The CDR3 DNA is TGTGCCAGCAGCCCCGGGGGCAGGGGGACAGAGACCCAGTACTTC.

The chain employs TRBV6-5 and TRBJ2-5; no definite D call. CDR1 is MNHEY, CDR2 SVGAGI, per germline. Trimming removed 7 bases from V and 1 base from J, with 10 bases in between. The CDR3 is made up of 13 amino acids. The CDR3 DNA is TGTGCCAGCACGTGGCACCCCCAAGAGACCCAGTACTTC. Translation: CASTWHPQETQYF.

The rearrangement uses TRBV29-1 and TRBJ2-1; 7 nucleotides line up with TRBD1. J lost 2 bases, V lost 7 bases, and 5 bases had no gene match. From germline, CDR1 is SQVTM and CDR2 ANQGSEA. The CDR3 is made up of 13 amino acids. CDR3 nucleotides: TGCAGCGCCCAACAGGGGACCTACAATGAGCAGTTCTTC. It specifies CSAQQGTYNEQFF.

The CDR3 region is CASSRGDTDNEQFF. In DNA form, the CDR3 reads TGTGCCAGCAGCCGGGGGGACACAGACAATGAGCAGTTCTTC. This rearrangement joins TRBV14 to TRBJ2-1; D is perhaps TRBD1 or TRBD2 (6 bases each). This CDR3 is 14 amino acids long. CDR1 is SGHDN and CDR2 is FVKESK in the germline V gene. Trimming took off 4 bases at V and 5 bases at J, with 12 bases between the two ends.

The DNA of the CDR3 is TGTGCCAGCAGTTTCGCACATAATCACAATGAGCAGTTCTTC. The encoded protein is CASSFAHNHNEQFF. V gene TRBV27 combines with J gene TRBJ2-1, with D unclear. V was cut by 3 bases and J by 5 bases, with 11 bases left in between. Germline CDR1 reads MNHEY; CDR2 reads SMNVEV (reference sequence). This CDR3 comprises 14 residues.

This clone was counted between two and nine times. The J gene is TRBJ2-2, the V gene TRBV5-6; TRBD2 agrees at 10 bases. CDR3 size: 18 residues. V gave up 6 bases and J gave up 5 bases; unmatched junction bases: 16. Germline CDR1 is SGHDT and CDR2 is YYEEEE. DNA of the CDR3: TGTGCCAGCATCATTCAGGGGGCTAGCGGGAGAGAGACCGGGGAGCTGTTTTTT. Translation: CASIIQGASGRETGELFF.

V gene TRBV4-3 combines with J gene TRBJ2-2; no definite D call. Deletions cut 2 bases from V and 4 bases from J, with 8 bases between. The CDR3 sequence is 14 residues long. Germline V lookup: CDR1 LGHNA, CDR2 YSLEER. The CDR3 spells CASSQLRLTGELFF. CDR3 bases: TGCGCCAGCAGCCAACTCAGGCTCACCGGGGAGCTGTTTTTT.

The CDR3 is CASSHLAASYEQYF. CDR3 in DNA: TGCGCCAGCAGTCATTTGGCAGCCTCCTACGAGCAGTACTTC. The V call is TRBV23-1, the J call TRBJ2-7; D remains unclear. TRBV23-1 belongs to the ORF category, with a function that is uncertain. The V and J ends lost 3 bases and 0 bases respectively, with 9 bases between them. CDR3 length: 14 amino acids.

The genes are TRBV27 and TRBJ2-7, with D perhaps given as TRBD1 or TRBD2 (6 bases each). The ends were cut back, 5 bases at V and 0 bases at J, with 14 bases in the middle. The CDR3 extends over 15 amino acids. CDR1 is MNHEY, CDR2 SMNVEV, per germline (reference sequence). As DNA, the CDR3 is TGTGCCAGCAGTCCAGGGGTGGGGGGCTCCTACGAGCAGTACTTC. Its translation: CASSPGVGGSYEQYF.

Details on this clone: The same CDR3 is also encoded by other DNA sequences in this sample. The chain joins TRBV4-3 to TRBJ1-1; weak D call: TRBD1 (6 bases). Trimming pared 1 base from V and 0 bases from J, leaving 12 bases between. Per the germline V gene, CDR1 is LGHNA and CDR2 is YSLEER. The CDR3 consists of 16 residues. In nucleotides, the CDR3 is TGCGCCAGCAGCCAAGGACCAGGGGCCTTGAACACTGAAGCTTTCTTT. Its protein is CASSQGPGALNTEAFF.

V is TRBV4-1 and J is TRBJ1-1; D call uncertain. The CDR3 sequence is 15 residues long. The germline CDR1 and CDR2 sequences are MGHRA and YSYEKL. Trimming shortened V by 1 base and J by 1 base, and 10 bases separated the two germline ends. The CDR3 DNA reads TGCGCCAGCAGCCAAGGGGCGATACAGAACACTGAAGCTTTCTTT. This translates into CASSQGAIQNTEAFF.

The chain recombines TRBV27 with TRBJ2-7; TRBD1 matches 8 bases. Germline values: CDR1 MNHEY, CDR2 SMNVEV (reference sequence). The CDR3 runs 16 residues. V lost 5 bases, J lost 4 bases, and 13 bases stayed unmatched. The CDR3 is CASSHRTGKSKYEQYF. For the CDR3, the DNA is TGTGCCAGCAGTCATCGGACAGGGAAGTCAAAGTACGAGCAGTACTTC.

The chain uses TRBV19 and TRBJ1-1; D uncertain. Trimming took 6 bases from V and 0 from J, leaving 14 bases between them. CDR3 length equals 15 residues. Germline-derived CDR1 and CDR2 are LNHDA and SQIVND (reference sequence). The CDR3 loop is CASRLSTSMNTEAFF. The CDR3 DNA is TGTGCCAGTAGACTCTCGACATCCATGAACACTGAAGCTTTCTTT.

The chain combines TRBV7-8 with TRBJ2-7; TRBD2 is a possible D gene (5 bases). The CDR3 spans 15 residues. V lost 0 bases and J lost 5, with 14 bases in between. CDR1 and CDR2 (germline): SGHVS, FQNEAQ. The CDR3 region has the DNA TGTGCCAGCAGCTTAGCGCAGGACTGGCCCGACGAGCAGTACTTC. It encodes CASSLAQDWPDEQYF.

The chain recombines TRBV11-1 with TRBJ1-2; no clear D gene. Trimming took off 7 bases at V and 6 bases at J, with 15 bases between the two ends. The V gene's germline CDR1 is SGHAT and CDR2 FQDESV (reference sequence). This CDR3 region has 13 residues. The CDR3 sequence: CASTLNGEDGYTF. The DNA for the CDR3 is TGTGCCAGCACCCTAAACGGGGAGGATGGCTACACCTTC.

The rearrangement uses TRBV7-9 and TRBJ2-7; weak D call: TRBD2 (5 bases). V shed 5 bases and J shed 0 bases, with 14 bases lying between them. CDR1 is SEHNR and CDR2 is FQNEAQ in the germline V gene (reference sequence). This CDR3 has 15 residues. The CDR3 sequence is CASSRPGGSSYEQYF. DNA for the CDR3: TGTGCCAGCAGCCGGCCGGGCGGGTCCTCCTACGAGCAGTACTTC.

J is TRBJ2-2 and V is TRBV11-2; either TRBD1 or TRBD2 may fit D (5 bases each). V was trimmed by 5 bases and J by 4 bases, leaving 14 bases between them. Germline V CDR1 and CDR2: SGHAT, FQNNGV. The CDR3 is made up of 15 amino acids. The CDR3 region has the DNA TGTGCCAGCAGCAGCACCGGGGCGTTCACCGGGGAGCTGTTTTTT. It codes for CASSSTGAFTGELFF.

This clone was observed a few times. The chain combines TRBV7-2 with TRBJ2-3; 9 nucleotides agree with TRBD2. Germline V CDR1 and CDR2: SGHTA, FQGNSA. The trim removed 1 base at V and 6 bases at J, leaving 11 bases unmatched. The CDR3 spans 17 residues. This CDR3 is CASSLEASGTPTDTQYF. The CDR3 DNA is TGTGCCAGCAGCTTAGAGGCTAGCGGGACACCGACGGATACGCAGTATTTT.

CDR3 sequence (DNA): TGCAGCGTTGCGCCCGTCGGGTATGGTGAGCAGTTCTTC. It codes for CSVAPVGYGEQFF. The chain combines TRBV29-1 with TRBJ2-1; D unclear. Trimming stripped 4 bases from V and 9 bases from J, with 16 bases between. Germline values: CDR1 SQVTM, CDR2 ANQGSEA. There are 13 residues in the CDR3.

This clone has a count of ten or more. The J gene is TRBJ1-2, the V gene TRBV7-8, with D perhaps matching TRBD1 (5 bases). The V gene's germline CDR1 is SGHVS and CDR2 FQNEAQ. Trimming removed 0 bases at V and 4 bases at J, with 24 bases between. This CDR3 is 19 amino acids long. DNA of the CDR3: TGTGCCAGCAGCTTAGCTGTTCCCAACCGGGACCAACTCCTCTATGGCTACACCTTC. Translating it yields CASSLAVPNRDQLLYGYTF.

This clone was picked up one time. V is TRBV1 and J is TRBJ2-7; TRBD2 is the table's D call, not checked against the DNA. TRBV1 is classified as a pseudogene. CDR3 size: 15 residues. The chain's CDR3 is CTSSRDSGTFYEQYF. CDR3 bases: TGCACCAGCAGCCGGGATAGCGGCACTTTCTACGAGCAGTACTTC.

The chain uses TRBV5-1 and TRBJ2-1; 14 bases map to TRBD2. Germline values: CDR1 SGHRS, CDR2 YFSETQ. Trimming took 4 bases from V and 9 from J; bases not matched to a gene: 15. The CDR3 loop spans 18 amino acids. The CDR3 reads CASSPGLAGAGSWSEQFF. The CDR3 nucleotides read TGCGCCAGCAGCCCGGGACTAGCGGGAGCGGGATCATGGAGTGAGCAGTTCTTC.

The rearrangement joins TRBV27 to TRBJ2-7; D uncertain. Germline CDR1 and CDR2: MNHEY and SMNVEV (reference sequence). The CDR3 is made up of 13 amino acids. V gave up 5 bases and J gave up 0 bases, with 8 bases separating them. The CDR3: CASSPLVSYEQYF. The CDR3 region has the DNA TGTGCCAGCAGTCCCCTGGTCTCCTACGAGCAGTACTTC.

J is TRBJ2-7 and V is TRBV27; weak D call: TRBD1 (5 bases). The CDR3 runs to 13 residues. Trimming removed 3 bases from V and 3 bases from J, with 9 bases in between. CDR1 MNHEY and CDR2 SMNVEV come from the germline V gene (reference sequence). DNA of the CDR3: TGTGCCAGCAGTTTTGCAGGGCTCTACGAGCAGTACTTC. Protein sequence: CASSFAGLYEQYF.